Listed below are T cell receptor beta chains from one sample, sequenced in a study of breast tumors, draining lymph nodes, adjacent tissues. TCRdb used MiXCR to reprocess the multiplex PCR reads, holding one entry per CDR3 protein. The sample includes about 94,000 distinct CDR3 sequences, around 30% of them seen just once. The sequenced sample was axillary lymph node tissue. The receptors were gathered from a female donor with breast cancer. Some clones in this sample may be carry-over from other donors' samples. Both conserved end residues are part of each CDR3. D genes are given only for firm matches. A clone size is listed for some rows: how often the clone was seen (once, few, many), or a class if it is expanded.

d_call,j_call,clone_size,v_call,cdr3_nt,cdr3_aa
-,TRBJ2-1,many,TRBV20-1,TGCAGTGTTCCCAGCCCTCGGGACTCCGTGGTAAATGAGCAGTTCTTC,CSVPSPRDSVVNEQFF
TRBD1,TRBJ1-5,many,TRBV7-9,TGTGCCAGCAGCTTAACTACCCAGGGGGCCAGGCAGCCCCAGCATTTT,CASSLTTQGARQPQHF
-,TRBJ2-5,-,TRBV29-1,TGCAGCGTTAAACCCCAGGGGAAAGAGACCCAGTACTTC,CSVKPQGKETQYF
TRBD2,TRBJ2-3,-,TRBV5-4,TGTGCCAGCAGCGGAGTGGTTACTAGCGGGAGAAGAGGTACGCAGTATTTT,CASSGVVTSGRRGTQYF
-,TRBJ2-7,many,TRBV18,TGTGCCAGCTCACTCTCTAGGACAGCCTACGAGCAGTACTTC,CASSLSRTAYEQYF
-,TRBJ2-2,many,TRBV20-1,TGCAGTGCTAGAGATGAAGGTACGGCGGCCGGGGAGCTGTTTTTT,CSARDEGTAAGELFF
-,TRBJ2-7,many,TRBV7-2,TGTGCCAGCAGCTGGGTGAGAGGCAGGGAGCAGTACTTC,CASSWVRGREQYF
TRBD1,TRBJ2-6,many,TRBV5-5,TGTGCCAGCAGCTTGGTGCTTCGGGACAGGGCAAACTCTGGGGCCAACGTCCTGACTTTC,CASSLVLRDRANSGANVLTF
-,TRBJ2-1,many,TRBV10-3,TGTGCCATCAGTGAGAGTGGGATCTACAATGAGCAGTTCTTC,CAISESGIYNEQFF
TRBD1,TRBJ2-7,many,TRBV20-1,TGCAGTGCTGAACCTTGGGACAGGGGAACCTACGAGCAGTACTTC,CSAEPWDRGTYEQYF
TRBD1,TRBJ2-3,-,TRBV27,TGTGCCAGCACCTCTGGACAGGCATACACAGATACGCAGTATTTT,CASTSGQAYTDTQYF
TRBD1,TRBJ2-7,-,TRBV9,TGTGGTAGCAGCGTAAGACAGGGAGATTACGAGCAGTACTTC,CGSSVRQGDYEQYF
TRBD1,TRBJ1-1,many,TRBV7-2,TGTGCCAGCAGCGTACACGGTGGGCAGGGGGCAGTTGAAGCTTTCTTT,CASSVHGGQGAVEAFF
-,TRBJ1-1,-,TRBV4-2,TGTGCCAGCAGCCAAGGGACCAGGGATGGGAACACTGAAGCTTTCTTT,CASSQGTRDGNTEAFF
-,TRBJ1-2,-,TRBV19,TGTGCCAGTAGTATTGGGGGGATGGGGGGCTACACCTTC,CASSIGGMGGYTF
-,TRBJ1-2,-,TRBV29-1,TGCAACTCTTCGACGGGGGCATATGGCTACACCTTC,CNSSTGAYGYTF
TRBD1,TRBJ1-6,-,TRBV2,TGTGCCAGCACCTCACGGGCTCAGGGGGCCTCACCCCTCCACTTT,CASTSRAQGASPLHF
-,TRBJ2-6,once,TRBV5-1,TGCGCCAGCAGCTTGGATGGAACCTCTGGGGCCAACGTCCTGACTTTC,CASSLDGTSGANVLTF
TRBD1,TRBJ1-1,few,TRBV29-1,TGCAGCGTTGAAGATTCGGACAGGGTGTACACTGAAGCTTTCTTT,CSVEDSDRVYTEAFF
TRBD1,TRBJ2-2,-,TRBV15,TGTGCCACCAGCAGATGGGGACAGGGAAACACCGGGGAGCTGTTTTTT,CATSRWGQGNTGELFF
-,TRBJ2-5,many,TRBV2,TGTGCCAGCAGTGCTAACAGGGCAGAGACCCAGTACTTC,CASSANRAETQYF
-,TRBJ2-7,many,TRBV6-5,TGTGCCAGCAGTCCCGACCTGAGGCGGTACGAGCAGTACTTC,CASSPDLRRYEQYF
-,TRBJ1-4,many,TRBV6-2/TRBV6-3,TGTGCCAGCAGTTACCCCTCTGTAAGGGGTGAAAAACTGTTTTTT,CASSYPSVRGEKLFF
TRBD1,TRBJ2-1,-,TRBV27,TGTGCCAGCAGTTTAACCGCTCGGGACAGCGCCTACAATGAGCAGTTCTTC,CASSLTARDSAYNEQFF
-,TRBJ2-3,many,TRBV5-1,TGCGCCAGCAGCTTAGCTGGGCCGCCAGATACGCAGTATTTT,CASSLAGPPDTQYF
-,TRBJ2-1,-,TRBV6-2/TRBV6-3,TGTGCCAGCAGTTACGGGACCCCCGTATACAATGAGCAGTTCTTC,CASSYGTPVYNEQFF
-,TRBJ2-1,-,TRBV20-1,TGCAGCGCCACCGCTACCGAGCAGTTCTTC,CSATATEQFF
-,TRBJ2-1,many,TRBV28,TGTGCCAGCACCCTAGGGATGGGGAAGCAGCAGTTCTTC,CASTLGMGKQQFF
TRBD1,TRBJ2-7,many,TRBV4-3,TGCGCCAGCAGCCAACAAATCCCGGGACAGGGGGCCTACGAGCAGTACTTC,CASSQQIPGQGAYEQYF
-,TRBJ1-2,-,TRBV10-3,TGTGCCATCAGTGGGGGCCAGGGCTCTCCCTATGGCTACACCTTC,CAISGGQGSPYGYTF
TRBD1,TRBJ1-1,-,TRBV18,TGTGCCAGCTCAAAGGGACAGGGGACCACTGAAGCTTTCTTT,CASSKGQGTTEAFF
-,TRBJ1-1,-,TRBV12-3/TRBV12-4,TGTGCCAGCAGTTTAATCGGGGGAGGGACTGAAGCTTTCTTT,CASSLIGGGTEAFF
TRBD1,TRBJ2-7,many,TRBV7-8,TGTGCCAGCAGCTTAGCCGTGACAGGGGGCGCGACCTACGAGCAGTACTTC,CASSLAVTGGATYEQYF
TRBD1,TRBJ2-7,many,TRBV13,TGTGCCAGCAGCGCGCTAGACAGGGGCACCTACGAGCAGTACTTC,CASSALDRGTYEQYF
-,TRBJ2-7,once,TRBV5-1,TGCGCCAGCAGCTTGGGGTTGGCATACGACCAGTACTTC,CASSLGLAYDQYF
-,TRBJ2-2,many,TRBV2,TGTGCCAGCAGTGAACGAGGGAGAGGCGGGGAGCTGTTTTTT,CASSERGRGGELFF
-,TRBJ1-6,many,TRBV2,TGTGCCAGCAGTGAAGCGCGAGGATCACCCCTCCACTTT,CASSEARGSPLHF
-,TRBJ2-5,-,TRBV20-1,TGCAGTGCTAGGACGGGACAAGAGACCCACTACTTC,CSARTGQETHYF
-,TRBJ1-6,many,TRBV30,TGTGCCTGGAAGGAGGGTTTAAATTCACCCCTCCACTTT,CAWKEGLNSPLHF
TRBD1,TRBJ2-5,-,TRBV2,TGTGCCAGCAGCGTAAGACAGGGGGCTTTGGAGACCCAGTACTTC,CASSVRQGALETQYF
-,TRBJ2-7,many,TRBV7-8,TGTGCCAGCAGCTTAGCAGGGCCCTCCTACGAGCAGTACTTC,CASSLAGPSYEQYF
-,TRBJ2-1,many,TRBV7-2,TGTGCCAGCAGCACAAAAGCCGGGACAGAGCAGTTCTTC,CASSTKAGTEQFF
TRBD1,TRBJ2-5,-,TRBV20-1,TGCAGTGCTAGATGGGGACAGGGACATATAGGGACCCAGTACTTC,CSARWGQGHIGTQYF
TRBD2,TRBJ2-1,many,TRBV20-1,TGCAGTGTGGTTGGGACTAGCGGCAATGAGCAGTTCTTC,CSVVGTSGNEQFF
-,TRBJ2-7,-,TRBV20-1,TGCAGTGCTAGATTTGGGGGAGAAGGCGGGGAGCAGTACTTC,CSARFGGEGGEQYF
TRBD2,TRBJ2-3,-,TRBV9,TGTGCCAGCAGCTCTACGGGGACTAGCGGGAACACAGATACGCAGTATTTT,CASSSTGTSGNTDTQYF
-,TRBJ1-3,many,TRBV12-5,TGTGCTAGTGGCCTTACTTCGACAGGCTCTGGAAACACCATATATTTT,CASGLTSTGSGNTIYF
-,TRBJ2-7,many,TRBV4-2,TGTGCCAGCAGCCACAATACAGGGCGGTACGAGCAGTACTTC,CASSHNTGRYEQYF
TRBD1,TRBJ1-1,-,TRBV28,TGTGCCAGCAGTCTACAGGGGGACAACACTGAAGCTTTCTTT,CASSLQGDNTEAFF
TRBD1,TRBJ2-5,few,TRBV28,TGTGCCAGCAGGGACTCCGGGACAGACGAAGAGACCCAGTACTTC,CASRDSGTDEETQYF
TRBD2,TRBJ2-2,-,TRBV20-1,TGCAGTGCTAGAGATCGGATAGCGGGGACCCCCGGGGAGCTGTTTTTT,CSARDRIAGTPGELFF
-,TRBJ2-3,many,TRBV30,TGTGCCTGGACTGTCGGCGGCATGCTTGGTACGCAGTATTTT,CAWTVGGMLGTQYF